This record looks at one T cell receptor beta chain sequence and its context. Its antigen is currently unknown. This sample was included in a study of shared clonotypes between healthy human individuals. Overall study: A couple of women and a few men aged 18 to 49 served as donors. Points from the study as a whole: Some naive CD4 clonotypes, roughly 4.8%, turned up in common across a few donors. Memory subsets generally showed lower estimated richness than naive subsets.

Using immunoSEQ multiplex PCR, the repertoire was profiled, and TCRdb retains in-frame clones only, with some absent. Of approximately 2.5 million clones in the sample, approximately 93% were seen once. Sequenced input: naive CD4+ T cells from PBMCs. Subset defined: CD45RA+ positively selected. The receptor was derived from a man between 18 and 29 years old in good health. Some clones in this sample may be carry-over from other donors' samples.

The CDR3 sequence is CAWSVSTGELFF. The CDR3 DNA follows: TGTGCCTGGAGTGTATCCACCGGGGAGCTGTTTTTT. The chain is built from TRBV30 and TRBJ2-2; the D is unclear. This CDR3 region has 12 residues. The V and J ends lost 0 bases and 4 bases respectively, with 3 bases between them. Germline V CDR1 and CDR2: GTSNPN, SVGIG (reference sequence).